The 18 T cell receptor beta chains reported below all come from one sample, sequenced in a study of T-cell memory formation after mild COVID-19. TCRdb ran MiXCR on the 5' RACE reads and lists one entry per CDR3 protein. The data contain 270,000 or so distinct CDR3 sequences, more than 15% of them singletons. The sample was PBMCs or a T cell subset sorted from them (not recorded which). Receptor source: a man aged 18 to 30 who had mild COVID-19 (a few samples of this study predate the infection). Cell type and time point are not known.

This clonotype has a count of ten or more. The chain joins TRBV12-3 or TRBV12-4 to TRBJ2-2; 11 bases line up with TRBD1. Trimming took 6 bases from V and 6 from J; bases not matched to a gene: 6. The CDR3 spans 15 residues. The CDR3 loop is CASSAGQGASGELFF. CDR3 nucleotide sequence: TGTGCCAGCAGCGCCGGACAGGGGGCCTCCGGGGAGCTGTTTTTT.

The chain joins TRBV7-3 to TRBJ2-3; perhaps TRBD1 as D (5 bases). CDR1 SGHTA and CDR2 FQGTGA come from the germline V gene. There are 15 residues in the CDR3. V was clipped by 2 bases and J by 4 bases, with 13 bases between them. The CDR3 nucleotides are TGTGCCAGCAGCTTAGGGGCCCTCAACTCAGATACGCAGTATTTT. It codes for CASSLGALNSDTQYF.

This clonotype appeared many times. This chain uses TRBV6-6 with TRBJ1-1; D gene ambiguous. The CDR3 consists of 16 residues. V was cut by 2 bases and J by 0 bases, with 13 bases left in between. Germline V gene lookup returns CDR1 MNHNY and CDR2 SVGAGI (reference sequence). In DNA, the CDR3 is TGTGCCAGCAGTTACGATGGAGGGCTCATGAACACTGAAGCTTTCTTT. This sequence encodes CASSYDGGLMNTEAFF.

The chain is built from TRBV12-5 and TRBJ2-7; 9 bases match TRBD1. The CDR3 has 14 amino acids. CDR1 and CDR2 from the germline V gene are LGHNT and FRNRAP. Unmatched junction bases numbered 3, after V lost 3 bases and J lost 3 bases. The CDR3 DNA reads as TGTGCTAGTGGTTTTGGGACAGGGATCTACGAGCAGTACTTC. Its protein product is CASGFGTGIYEQYF. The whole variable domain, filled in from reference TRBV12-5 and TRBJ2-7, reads DARVTQTPRHKVTEMGQEVTMRCQPILGHNTVFWYRQTMMQGLELLAYFRNRAPLDDSGMPKDRFSAEMPDATLATLKIQPSEPRDSAVYFCASGFGTGIYEQYFGPGTRLTVT.

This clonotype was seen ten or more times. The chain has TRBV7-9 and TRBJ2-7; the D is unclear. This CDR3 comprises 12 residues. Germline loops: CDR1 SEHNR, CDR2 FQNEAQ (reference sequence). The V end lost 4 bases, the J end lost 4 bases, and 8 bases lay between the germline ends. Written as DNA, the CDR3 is TGTGCCAGCAGCTCATTATCATACGAGCAGTACTTC. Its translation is CASSSLSYEQYF.

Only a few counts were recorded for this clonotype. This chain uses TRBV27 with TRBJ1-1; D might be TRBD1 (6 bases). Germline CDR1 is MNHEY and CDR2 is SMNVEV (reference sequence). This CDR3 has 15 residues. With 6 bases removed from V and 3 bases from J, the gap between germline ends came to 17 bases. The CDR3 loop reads CASRLNRVRHTEAFF. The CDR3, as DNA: TGTGCCAGCAGGTTAAACAGGGTCCGCCACACTGAAGCTTTCTTT.

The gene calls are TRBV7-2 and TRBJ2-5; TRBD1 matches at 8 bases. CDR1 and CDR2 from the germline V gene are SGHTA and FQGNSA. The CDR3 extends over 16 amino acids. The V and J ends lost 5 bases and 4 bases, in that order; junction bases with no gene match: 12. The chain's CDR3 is CASSPMTGEGGETQYF. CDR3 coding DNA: TGTGCCAGCAGCCCGATGACAGGGGAAGGAGGAGAGACCCAGTACTTC.

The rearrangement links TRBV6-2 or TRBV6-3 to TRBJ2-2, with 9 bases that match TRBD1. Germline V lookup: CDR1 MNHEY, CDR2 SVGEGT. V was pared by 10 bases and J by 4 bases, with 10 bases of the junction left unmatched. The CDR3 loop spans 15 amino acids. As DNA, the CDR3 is TGTGCCACCACACGCCCGGGACAGGGCACCGGGGAGCTGTTTTTT. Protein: CATTRPGQGTGELFF.

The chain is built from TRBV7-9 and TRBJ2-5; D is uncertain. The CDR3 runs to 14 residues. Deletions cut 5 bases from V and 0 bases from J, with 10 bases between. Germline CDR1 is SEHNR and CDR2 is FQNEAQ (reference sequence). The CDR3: CASSPALDQETQYF. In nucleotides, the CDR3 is TGTGCCAGCAGCCCCGCCCTGGACCAAGAGACCCAGTACTTC.

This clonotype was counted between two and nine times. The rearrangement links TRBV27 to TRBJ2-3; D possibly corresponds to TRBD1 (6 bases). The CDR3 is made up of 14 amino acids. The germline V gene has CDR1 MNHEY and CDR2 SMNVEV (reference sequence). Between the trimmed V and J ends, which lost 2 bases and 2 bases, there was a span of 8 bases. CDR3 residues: CASSLRDTTDTQYF. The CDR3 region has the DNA TGTGCCAGCAGTTTAAGGGACACCACAGATACGCAGTATTTT.

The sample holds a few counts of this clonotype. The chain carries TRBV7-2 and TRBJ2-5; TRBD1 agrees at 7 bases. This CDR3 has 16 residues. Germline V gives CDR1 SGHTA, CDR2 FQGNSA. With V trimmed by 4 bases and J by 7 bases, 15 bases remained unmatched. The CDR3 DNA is TGTGCCAGCAGCTGGCCGGGACAGCCCCCCGGTTGGACCCAGTACTTC. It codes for CASSWPGQPPGWTQYF.

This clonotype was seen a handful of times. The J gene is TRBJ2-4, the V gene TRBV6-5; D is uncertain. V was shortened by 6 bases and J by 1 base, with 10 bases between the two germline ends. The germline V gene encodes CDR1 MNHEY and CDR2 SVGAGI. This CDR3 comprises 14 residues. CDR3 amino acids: CASRVGFAKNIQYF. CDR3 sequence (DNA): TGTGCCAGCAGGGTGGGTTTCGCCAAAAACATTCAGTACTTC.

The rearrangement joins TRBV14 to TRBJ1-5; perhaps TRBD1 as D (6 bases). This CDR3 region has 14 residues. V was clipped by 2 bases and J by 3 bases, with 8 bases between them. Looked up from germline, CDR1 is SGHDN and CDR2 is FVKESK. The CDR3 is CASSQQGYNQPQHF. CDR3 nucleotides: TGTGCCAGCAGCCAACAGGGGTACAATCAGCCCCAGCATTTT.

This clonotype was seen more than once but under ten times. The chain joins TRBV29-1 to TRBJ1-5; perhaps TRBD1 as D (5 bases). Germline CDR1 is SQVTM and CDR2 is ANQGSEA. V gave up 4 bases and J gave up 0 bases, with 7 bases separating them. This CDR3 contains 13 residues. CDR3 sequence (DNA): TGCAGCGTTGGGCAGGGTAGCAATCAGCCCCAGCATTTT. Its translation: CSVGQGSNQPQHF.

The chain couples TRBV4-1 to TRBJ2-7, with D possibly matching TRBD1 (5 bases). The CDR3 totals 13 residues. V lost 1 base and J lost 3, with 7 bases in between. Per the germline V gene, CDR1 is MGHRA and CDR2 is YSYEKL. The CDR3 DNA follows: TGCGCCAGCAGCCAAGCAGGGTTCTACGAGCAGTACTTC. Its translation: CASSQAGFYEQYF.

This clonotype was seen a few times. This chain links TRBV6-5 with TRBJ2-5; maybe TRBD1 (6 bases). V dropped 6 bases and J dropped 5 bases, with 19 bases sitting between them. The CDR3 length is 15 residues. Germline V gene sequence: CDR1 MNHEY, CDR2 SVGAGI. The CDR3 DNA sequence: TGTGCCAGCAGACCGGGACACTATGACAGGGAGACCCAGTACTTC. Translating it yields CASRPGHYDRETQYF.

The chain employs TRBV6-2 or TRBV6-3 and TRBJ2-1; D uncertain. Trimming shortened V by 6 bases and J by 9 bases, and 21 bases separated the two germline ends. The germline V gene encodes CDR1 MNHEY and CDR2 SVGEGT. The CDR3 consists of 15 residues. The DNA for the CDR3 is TGTGCCAGCAGATTTCAGAATGCGAGAGACGGTGAGCAGTTCTTC. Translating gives CASRFQNARDGEQFF.

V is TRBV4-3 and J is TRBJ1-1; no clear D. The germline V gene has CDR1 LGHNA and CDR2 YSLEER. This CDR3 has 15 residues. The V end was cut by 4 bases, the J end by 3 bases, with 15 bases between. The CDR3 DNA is TGCGCCAGCAGCCGACTCGTTGGGTTCTACACTGAAGCTTTCTTT. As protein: CASSRLVGFYTEAFF.